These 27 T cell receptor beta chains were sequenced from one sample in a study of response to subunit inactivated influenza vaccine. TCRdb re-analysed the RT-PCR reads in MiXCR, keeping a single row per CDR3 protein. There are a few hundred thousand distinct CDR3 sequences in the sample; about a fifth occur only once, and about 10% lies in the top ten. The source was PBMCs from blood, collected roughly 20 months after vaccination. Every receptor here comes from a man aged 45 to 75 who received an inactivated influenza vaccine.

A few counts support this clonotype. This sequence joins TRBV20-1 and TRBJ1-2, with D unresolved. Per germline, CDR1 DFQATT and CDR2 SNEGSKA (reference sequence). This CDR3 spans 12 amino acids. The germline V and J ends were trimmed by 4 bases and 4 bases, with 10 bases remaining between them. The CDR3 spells CSATGQIYGYTF. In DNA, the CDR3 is TGCAGTGCTACAGGCCAGATCTATGGCTACACCTTC.

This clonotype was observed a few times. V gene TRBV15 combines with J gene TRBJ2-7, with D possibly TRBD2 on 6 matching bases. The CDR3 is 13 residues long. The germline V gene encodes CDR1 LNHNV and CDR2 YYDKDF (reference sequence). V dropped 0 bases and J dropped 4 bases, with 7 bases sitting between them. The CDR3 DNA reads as TGTGCCACCAGCAGAGATAGCGGTTACGAGCAGTACTTC. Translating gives CATSRDSGYEQYF. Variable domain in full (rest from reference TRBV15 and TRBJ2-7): DAMVIQNPRYQVTQFGKPVTLSCSQTLNHNVMYWYQQKSSQAPKLLFHYYDKDFNNEADTPDNFQSRRPNTSFCFLDIRSPGLGDTAMYLCATSRDSGYEQYFGPGTRLTVT.

CDR3 coding DNA: TGCAGTGCTCGAATACCGGGTCGGGAGTCTCGGGAGCAGTTCTTC. Encoded protein: CSARIPGRESREQFF. The chain is built from TRBV20-1 and TRBJ2-1, with D perhaps matching TRBD2 (6 bases). CDR1 DFQATT and CDR2 SNEGSKA come from the germline V gene (reference sequence). The V end lost 5 bases, the J end lost 10 bases, and 24 bases lay between the germline ends. The CDR3 sequence is 15 residues long.

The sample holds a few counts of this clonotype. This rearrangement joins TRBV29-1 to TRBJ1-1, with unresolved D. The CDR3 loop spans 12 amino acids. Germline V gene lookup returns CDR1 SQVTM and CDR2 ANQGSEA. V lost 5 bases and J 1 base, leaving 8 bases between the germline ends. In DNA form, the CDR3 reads TGCAGCGTTTCTTATACGAACACTGAAGCTTTCTTT. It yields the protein CSVSYTNTEAFF.

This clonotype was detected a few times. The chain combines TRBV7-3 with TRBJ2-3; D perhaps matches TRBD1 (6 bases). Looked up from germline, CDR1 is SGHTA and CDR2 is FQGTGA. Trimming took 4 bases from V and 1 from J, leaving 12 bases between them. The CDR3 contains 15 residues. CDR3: CASSSRGVRTDTQYF. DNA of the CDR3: TGTGCCAGCAGCTCCAGGGGTGTACGCACAGATACGCAGTATTTT.

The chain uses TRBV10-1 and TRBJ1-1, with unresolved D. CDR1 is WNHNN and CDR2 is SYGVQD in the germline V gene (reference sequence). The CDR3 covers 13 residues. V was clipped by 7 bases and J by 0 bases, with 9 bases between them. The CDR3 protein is CASTRDLNTEAFF. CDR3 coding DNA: TGCGCCAGCACAAGGGATCTGAACACTGAAGCTTTCTTT.

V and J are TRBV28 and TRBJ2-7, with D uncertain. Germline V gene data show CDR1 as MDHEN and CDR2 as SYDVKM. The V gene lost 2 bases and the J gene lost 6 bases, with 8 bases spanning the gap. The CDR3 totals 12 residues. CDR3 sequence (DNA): TGTGCCAGCAGTTTACCAGGAACCGAGCAGTACTTC. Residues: CASSLPGTEQYF. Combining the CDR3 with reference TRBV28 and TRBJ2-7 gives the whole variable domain DVKVTQSSRYLVKRTGEKVFLECVQDMDHENMFWYRQDPGLGLRLIYFSYDVKMKEKGDIPEGYSVSREKKERFSLILESASTNQTSMYLCASSLPGTEQYFGPGTRLTVT.

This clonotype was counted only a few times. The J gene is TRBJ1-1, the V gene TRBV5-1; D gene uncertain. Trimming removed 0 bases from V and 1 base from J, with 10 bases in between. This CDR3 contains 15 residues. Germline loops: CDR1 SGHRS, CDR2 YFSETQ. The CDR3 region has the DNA TGCGCCAGCAGCTTGGGGGCAGTGAGGAACACTGAAGCTTTCTTT. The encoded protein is CASSLGAVRNTEAFF. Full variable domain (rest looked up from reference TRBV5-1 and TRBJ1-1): KAGVTQTPRYLIKTRGQQVTLSCSPISGHRSVSWYQQTPGQGLQFLFEYFSETQRNKGNFPGRFSGRQFSNSRSEMNVSTLELGDSALYLCASSLGAVRNTEAFFGQGTRLTVV.

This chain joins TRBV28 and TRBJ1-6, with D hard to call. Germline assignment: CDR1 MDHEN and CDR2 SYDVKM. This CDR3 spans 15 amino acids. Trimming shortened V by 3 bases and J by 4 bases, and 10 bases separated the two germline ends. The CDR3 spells CASSLSGDYNSPLHF. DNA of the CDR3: TGTGCCAGCAGTTTGTCGGGAGATTATAATTCACCCCTCCACTTT.

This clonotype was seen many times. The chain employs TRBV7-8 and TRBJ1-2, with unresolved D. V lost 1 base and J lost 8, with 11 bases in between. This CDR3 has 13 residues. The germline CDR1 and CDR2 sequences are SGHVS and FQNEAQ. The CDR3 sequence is CASSLVRSGGYTF. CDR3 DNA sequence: TGTGCCAGCAGCTTAGTGCGCTCCGGAGGCTACACCTTC.

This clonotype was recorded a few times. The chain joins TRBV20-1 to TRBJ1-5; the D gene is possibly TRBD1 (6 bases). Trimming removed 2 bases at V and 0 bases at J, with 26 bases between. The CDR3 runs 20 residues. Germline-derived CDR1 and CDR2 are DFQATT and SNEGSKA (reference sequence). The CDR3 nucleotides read TGCAGTGCTAGATTTTACCCTTTAGGGGGGGCTGGGAATAGCAATCAGCCCCAGCATTTT. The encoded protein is CSARFYPLGGAGNSNQPQHF.

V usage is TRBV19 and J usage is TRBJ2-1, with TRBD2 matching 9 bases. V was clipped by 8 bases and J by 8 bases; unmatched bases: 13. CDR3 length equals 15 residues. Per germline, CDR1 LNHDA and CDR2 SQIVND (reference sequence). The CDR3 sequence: CASGDIAGAADEQFF. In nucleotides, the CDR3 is TGTGCCAGTGGAGACATAGCGGGAGCGGCCGATGAGCAGTTCTTC.

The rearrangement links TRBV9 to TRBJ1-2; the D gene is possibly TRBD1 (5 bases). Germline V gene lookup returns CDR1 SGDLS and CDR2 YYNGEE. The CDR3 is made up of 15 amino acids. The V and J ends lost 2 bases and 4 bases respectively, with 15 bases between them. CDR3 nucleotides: TGTGCCAGCAGCGTCGGGACCCTCGGTGGCTATGGCTACACCTTC. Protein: CASSVGTLGGYGYTF.

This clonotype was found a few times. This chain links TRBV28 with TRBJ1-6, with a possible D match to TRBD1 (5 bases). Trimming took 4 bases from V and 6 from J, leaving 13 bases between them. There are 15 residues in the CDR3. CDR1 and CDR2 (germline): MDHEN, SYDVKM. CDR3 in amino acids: CASSSVGRVNSPLHF. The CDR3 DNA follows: TGTGCCAGCAGTTCTGTGGGACGGGTTAATTCACCCCTCCACTTT.

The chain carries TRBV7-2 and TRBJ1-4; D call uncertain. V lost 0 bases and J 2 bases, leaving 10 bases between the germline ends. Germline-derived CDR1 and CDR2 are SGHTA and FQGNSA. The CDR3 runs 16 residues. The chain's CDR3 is CASSLAMGRTNEKLFF. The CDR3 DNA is TGTGCCAGCAGCTTAGCGATGGGCCGTACTAATGAAAAACTGTTTTTT.

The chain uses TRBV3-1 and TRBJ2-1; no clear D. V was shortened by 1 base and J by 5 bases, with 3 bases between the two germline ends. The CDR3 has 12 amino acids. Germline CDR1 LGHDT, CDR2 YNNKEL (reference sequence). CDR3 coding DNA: TGTGCCAGCAGCCAAGTTGACAATGAGCAGTTCTTC. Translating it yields CASSQVDNEQFF.

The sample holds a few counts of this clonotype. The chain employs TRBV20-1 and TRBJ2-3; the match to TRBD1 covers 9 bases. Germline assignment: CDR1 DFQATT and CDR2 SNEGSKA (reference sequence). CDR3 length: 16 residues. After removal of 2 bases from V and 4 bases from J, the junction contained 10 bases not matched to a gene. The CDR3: CSARPRDRVRPDTQYF. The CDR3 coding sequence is TGCAGTGCTAGACCTCGGGACAGGGTGAGACCAGATACGCAGTATTTT.

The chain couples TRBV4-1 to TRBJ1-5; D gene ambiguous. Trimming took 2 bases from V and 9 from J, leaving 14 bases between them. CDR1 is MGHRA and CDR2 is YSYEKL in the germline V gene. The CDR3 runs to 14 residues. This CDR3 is CASSQFYRTGPQHF. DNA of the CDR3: TGCGCCAGCAGCCAATTCTACCGGACTGGGCCCCAGCATTTT.

CDR3 region: CATTPGPQNYGYTF. The CDR3 coding sequence is TGTGCCACGACTCCGGGACCGCAGAACTATGGCTACACCTTC. The chain recombines TRBV19 with TRBJ1-2; TRBD1 is a possible D gene (5 bases). This CDR3 has 14 residues. The germline CDR1 and CDR2 sequences are LNHDA and SQIVND (reference sequence). V lost 10 bases, J lost 2 bases, and 17 bases lay in between.

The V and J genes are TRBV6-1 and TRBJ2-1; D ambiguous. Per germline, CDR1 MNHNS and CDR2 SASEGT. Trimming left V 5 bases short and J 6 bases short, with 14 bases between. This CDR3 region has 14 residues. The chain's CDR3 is CASSPAAIFNEQFF. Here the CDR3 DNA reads TGTGCCAGCAGTCCGGCCGCAATCTTCAATGAGCAGTTCTTC.

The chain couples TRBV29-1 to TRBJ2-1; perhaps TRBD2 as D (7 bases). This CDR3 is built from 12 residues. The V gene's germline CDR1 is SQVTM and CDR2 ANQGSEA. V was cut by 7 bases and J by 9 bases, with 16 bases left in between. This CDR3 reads CSAQPGGVEQFF. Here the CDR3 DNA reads TGCAGCGCTCAGCCGGGGGGCGTTGAGCAGTTCTTC.

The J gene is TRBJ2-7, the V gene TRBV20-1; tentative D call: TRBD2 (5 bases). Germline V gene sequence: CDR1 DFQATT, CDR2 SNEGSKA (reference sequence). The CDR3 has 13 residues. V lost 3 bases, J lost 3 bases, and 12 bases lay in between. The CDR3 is CSASTGKNYEQYF. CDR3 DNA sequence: TGCAGTGCTAGTACCGGGAAGAACTACGAGCAGTACTTC.

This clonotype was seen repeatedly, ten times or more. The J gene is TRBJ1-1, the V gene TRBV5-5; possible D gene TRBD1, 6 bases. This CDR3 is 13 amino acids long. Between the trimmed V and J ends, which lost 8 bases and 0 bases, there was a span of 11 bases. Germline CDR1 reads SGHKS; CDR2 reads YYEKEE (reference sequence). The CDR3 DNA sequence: TGTGCCAGTAACGGACAGATGAACACTGAAGCTTTCTTT. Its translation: CASNGQMNTEAFF.

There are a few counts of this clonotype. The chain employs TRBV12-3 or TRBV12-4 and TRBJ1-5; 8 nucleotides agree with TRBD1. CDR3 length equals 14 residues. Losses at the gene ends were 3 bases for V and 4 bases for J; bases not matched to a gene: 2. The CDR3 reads CASSFRQGNQPQHF. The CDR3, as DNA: TGTGCCAGCAGTTTCCGACAGGGGAATCAGCCCCAGCATTTT.

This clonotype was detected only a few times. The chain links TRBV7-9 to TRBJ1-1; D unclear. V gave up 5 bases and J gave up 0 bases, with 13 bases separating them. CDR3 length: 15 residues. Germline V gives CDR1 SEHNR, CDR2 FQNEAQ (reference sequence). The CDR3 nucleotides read TGTGCCAGCAGCCCGTTAATTACAATGAACACTGAAGCTTTCTTT. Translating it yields CASSPLITMNTEAFF.

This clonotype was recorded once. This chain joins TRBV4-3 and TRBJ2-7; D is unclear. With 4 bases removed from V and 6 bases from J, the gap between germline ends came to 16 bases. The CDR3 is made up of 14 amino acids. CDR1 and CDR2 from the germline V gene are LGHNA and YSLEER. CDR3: CASSPSASSAEQYF. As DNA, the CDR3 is TGCGCCAGCAGCCCGAGCGCCAGTTCAGCCGAGCAGTACTTC.

The CDR3: CSAWTGYEQYF. The CDR3, as DNA: TGCAGTGCCTGGACAGGCTACGAGCAGTACTTC. The V call is TRBV20-1, the J call TRBJ2-7; 7 bases are a match to TRBD1. Germline CDR1 and CDR2: DFQATT and SNEGSKA (reference sequence). The CDR3 is 11 residues long. V was clipped by 6 bases and J by 3 bases; unmatched bases: 2.